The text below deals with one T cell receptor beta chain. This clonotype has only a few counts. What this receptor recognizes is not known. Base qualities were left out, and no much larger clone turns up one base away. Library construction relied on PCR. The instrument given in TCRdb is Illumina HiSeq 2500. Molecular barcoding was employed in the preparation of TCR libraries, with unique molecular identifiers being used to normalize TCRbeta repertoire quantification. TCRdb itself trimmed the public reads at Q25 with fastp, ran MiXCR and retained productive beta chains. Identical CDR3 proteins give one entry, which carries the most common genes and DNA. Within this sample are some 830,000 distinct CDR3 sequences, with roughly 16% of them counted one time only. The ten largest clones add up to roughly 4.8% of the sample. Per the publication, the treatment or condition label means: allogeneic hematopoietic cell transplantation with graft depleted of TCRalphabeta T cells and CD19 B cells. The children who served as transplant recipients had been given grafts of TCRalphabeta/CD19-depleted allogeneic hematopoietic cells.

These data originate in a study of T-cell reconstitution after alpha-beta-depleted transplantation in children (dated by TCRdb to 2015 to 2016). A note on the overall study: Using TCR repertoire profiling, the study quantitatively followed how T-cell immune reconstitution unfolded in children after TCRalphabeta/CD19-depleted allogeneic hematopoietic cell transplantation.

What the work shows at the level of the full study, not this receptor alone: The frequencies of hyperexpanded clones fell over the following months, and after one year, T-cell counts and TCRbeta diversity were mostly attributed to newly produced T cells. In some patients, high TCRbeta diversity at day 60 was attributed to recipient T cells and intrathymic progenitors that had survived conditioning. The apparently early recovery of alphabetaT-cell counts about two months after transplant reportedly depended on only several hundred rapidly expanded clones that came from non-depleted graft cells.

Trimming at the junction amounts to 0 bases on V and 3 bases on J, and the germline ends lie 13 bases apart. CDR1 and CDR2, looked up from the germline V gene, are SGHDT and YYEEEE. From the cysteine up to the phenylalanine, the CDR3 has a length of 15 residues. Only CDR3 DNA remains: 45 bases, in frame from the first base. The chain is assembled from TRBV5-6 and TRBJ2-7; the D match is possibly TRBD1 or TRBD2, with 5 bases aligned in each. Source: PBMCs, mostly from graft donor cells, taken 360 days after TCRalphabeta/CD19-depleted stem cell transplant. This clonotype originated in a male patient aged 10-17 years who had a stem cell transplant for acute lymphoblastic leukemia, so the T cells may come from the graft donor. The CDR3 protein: CASSLAGTALYEQYF. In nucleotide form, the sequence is TGTGCCAGCAGCTTGGCCGGGACGGCCCTCTACGAGCAGTACTTC.